One and the same sample provided the 17 T cell receptor beta chains below, sequenced in a study of blood T cell repertoires in COVID-19. Measured with immunoSEQ multiplex PCR; TCRdb has only the in-frame clones, and not every one. The sample holds 350,000 to 450,000 clones, around 87% seen once. The sample consisted of PBMCs or T cells enriched from blood (not recorded which). These receptors all stem from a man aged 40-49 years in a cohort exposed to, infected with or recovered from COVID-19 (not recorded which).

The chain recombines TRBV30 with TRBJ1-2, with D perhaps TRBD1 (6 bases). This CDR3 comprises 14 residues. Trimming removed 3 bases from V and 4 bases from J, with 15 bases in between. The germline gives CDR1 GTSNPN, CDR2 SVGIG (reference sequence). CDR3 in DNA: TGTGCCTGGAGCCCCGGTGGGACACTCTATGGCTACACCTTC. Protein: CAWSPGGTLYGYTF.

The rearrangement links TRBV10-3 to TRBJ1-1, with TRBD1 as a possible D gene (6 bases). Looked up from germline, CDR1 is ENHRY and CDR2 is SYGVKD. This CDR3 spans 14 amino acids. V shed 6 bases and J shed 2 bases, with 13 bases lying between them. The CDR3 nucleotides read TGTGCCATCAGCTCCACAGGGCCAAACACTGAAGCTTTCTTT. It is translated as CAISSTGPNTEAFF.

The V call is TRBV15, the J call TRBJ2-3, with TRBD2 as a possible D gene (6 bases). Trimming removed 0 bases from V and 7 bases from J, with 14 bases in between. The CDR3 has 15 amino acids. The germline gives CDR1 LNHNV, CDR2 YYDKDF (reference sequence). The CDR3 spells CATSRDKAGGNTQYF. DNA of the CDR3: TGTGCCACCAGCAGAGATAAGGCAGGAGGGAATACGCAGTATTTT.

The chain carries TRBV11-3 and TRBJ1-1; the D is unclear. The CDR3 length is 14 residues. V lost 5 bases to trimming and J lost 1 base, with 11 bases between them. The germline V gene has CDR1 SGHNT and CDR2 YENEEA. The CDR3: CASSPRGGNTEAFF. The CDR3 coding sequence is TGTGCCAGCAGCCCACGGGGAGGGAACACTGAAGCTTTCTTT.

The V call is TRBV27, the J call TRBJ2-1; no firm D call. Trimming left V 2 bases short and J 6 bases short, with 2 bases between. CDR3 length: 11 amino acids. The germline gives CDR1 MNHEY, CDR2 SMNVEV (reference sequence). The chain's CDR3 is CASSLLNEQFF. CDR3 nucleotides: TGTGCCAGCAGTTTACTCAATGAGCAGTTCTTC.

The chain carries TRBV18 and TRBJ1-1; maybe TRBD1 (6 bases). Trimming stripped 10 bases from V and 0 bases from J, with 12 bases between. The CDR3 has 13 amino acids. Germline V lookup: CDR1 KGHSH, CDR2 LQKENI. CDR3 amino acids: CATRTELNTEAFF. The CDR3, as DNA: TGTGCCACCAGGACAGAGTTGAACACTGAAGCTTTCTTT.

With respect to this clone: Other nucleotide sequences from this sample produce the same CDR3. This sequence joins TRBV2 and TRBJ2-3; no reliable D call. There are 12 residues in the CDR3. Germline values: CDR1 SNHLY, CDR2 FYNNEI. The V end lost 0 bases, the J end lost 6 bases, and 4 bases lay between the germline ends. CDR3 DNA sequence: TGTGCCAGCAGTGAAGCGAGGGATACGCAGTATTTT. Residues: CASSEARDTQYF.

V is TRBV9 and J is TRBJ2-1; TRBD2 matches at 13 bases. This CDR3 has 16 residues. Germline loops: CDR1 SGDLS, CDR2 YYNGEE. With V trimmed by 9 bases and J by 0 bases, 6 bases remained unmatched. In nucleotides, the CDR3 is TGTGCCAACTCACTAGCGGGAGGGATCTCCTACAATGAGCAGTTCTTC. Amino acids: CANSLAGGISYNEQFF.

The chain is built from TRBV5-1 and TRBJ2-2; 8 nucleotides match TRBD1. Germline values: CDR1 SGHRS, CDR2 YFSETQ. Unmatched junction bases numbered 7, after V lost 1 base and J lost 2 bases. The CDR3 loop spans 17 amino acids. The CDR3 nucleotides are TGCGCCAGCAGCTTGACTCCGGGACAGGTTAACACCGGGGAGCTGTTTTTT. The encoded protein is CASSLTPGQVNTGELFF. The whole variable domain, filled in from reference TRBV5-1 and TRBJ2-2, reads KAGVTQTPRYLIKTRGQQVTLSCSPISGHRSVSWYQQTPGQGLQFLFEYFSETQRNKGNFPGRFSGRQFSNSRSEMNVSTLELGDSALYLCASSLTPGQVNTGELFFGEGSRLTVL.

The chain joins TRBV6-6 to TRBJ2-7; 8 nucleotides agree with TRBD2. This CDR3 is 13 amino acids long. V was pared by 5 bases and J by 5 bases, with 5 bases of the junction left unmatched. Germline CDR1 and CDR2: MNHNY and SVGAGI (reference sequence). CDR3 DNA: TGTGCCAGCAGTGGGGCGGGAGGCCACGAGCAGTACTTC. This gives the protein CASSGAGGHEQYF.

Here the CDR3 reads CSVEGSLNTEAFF. DNA for the CDR3: TGCAGCGTTGAGGGCAGCTTGAACACTGAAGCTTTCTTT. The chain uses TRBV29-1 and TRBJ1-1; D not certain. CDR1 SQVTM and CDR2 ANQGSEA come from the germline V gene. This CDR3 has 13 residues. Trimming took off 3 bases at V and 0 bases at J, with 8 bases between the two ends.

The V and J genes are TRBV6-5 and TRBJ2-3; D unclear. The CDR3 covers 13 residues. V shed 4 bases and J shed 6 bases, with 11 bases lying between them. Germline loops: CDR1 MNHEY, CDR2 SVGAGI. The CDR3 is CASSSQIGDTQYF. DNA for the CDR3: TGTGCCAGCAGTTCTCAGATCGGGGATACGCAGTATTTT.

The V call is TRBV2, the J call TRBJ2-6; D gene ambiguous. Germline V gives CDR1 SNHLY, CDR2 FYNNEI. The germline V and J ends were trimmed by 3 bases and 1 base, with 4 bases remaining between them. The length of the CDR3 is 14 residues. CDR3 region: CASSERSGANVLTF. The CDR3 coding sequence is TGTGCCAGCAGTGAGAGATCTGGGGCCAACGTCCTGACTTTC.

The chain combines TRBV29-1 with TRBJ2-3; unclear D gene. Germline lookup yields CDR1 SQVTM and CDR2 ANQGSEA. This CDR3 comprises 11 residues. V was cut by 8 bases and J by 6 bases, with 12 bases left in between. This chain's CDR3 is CSLGFRDTQYF. The CDR3 DNA sequence: TGCAGCCTTGGATTCCGGGATACGCAGTATTTT.

The CDR3 bases are TGTGCCACTCGTACTAGCGGGAGACGCGCGGAGACCCAGTACTTC. Its protein is CATRTSGRRAETQYF. The V call is TRBV19, the J call TRBJ2-5; 11 positions match TRBD2. V was pared by 10 bases and J by 5 bases, with 12 bases of the junction left unmatched. Germline CDR1 LNHDA, CDR2 SQIVND (reference sequence). This CDR3 has 15 amino acids.

The chain is built from TRBV6-5 and TRBJ1-5; D remains unclear. The CDR3 totals 14 residues. The V gene lost 6 bases and the J gene lost 0 bases, with 9 bases spanning the gap. Germline-derived CDR1 and CDR2 are MNHEY and SVGAGI. Written as DNA, the CDR3 is TGTGCCAGCAGCCGTAGCGTTAGCAATCAGCCCCAGCATTTT. Residues: CASSRSVSNQPQHF.

The chain recombines TRBV28 with TRBJ2-7; 7 bases map to TRBD1. The CDR3 is 13 amino acids. Germline-derived CDR1 and CDR2 are MDHEN and SYDVKM. Trimming took 0 bases from V and 6 from J; bases not matched to a gene: 2. In nucleotides, the CDR3 is TGTGCCAGCAGTTTATGGACAGGGCGCGAGCAGTACTTC. This gives the protein CASSLWTGREQYF.